Shown below are 32 T cell receptor beta chains from a single sample sequenced in a study of blood T cells in healthy people across ages. Sample-barcoded 5' priming and a J-beta primer mix drove a second PCR of roughly 6 to 12 cycles. From the 5' RACE reads, TCRdb called clonotypes with MiXCR, one entry per CDR3 protein. The sample contains 1.5 million to 2 million distinct CDR3 sequences, roughly 30% of which appear only once. The source material was blood. The source is a woman in her 30s in good health.

This sequence joins TRBV28 and TRBJ1-5; D perhaps matches TRBD1 (6 bases). Germline V gene lookup returns CDR1 MDHEN and CDR2 SYDVKM. V lost 7 bases, J lost 6 bases, and 13 bases lay in between. CDR3 length equals 13 residues. The CDR3 loop is CASMGGAPQPQHF. As DNA, the CDR3 is TGTGCCAGCATGGGGGGGGCGCCTCAGCCCCAGCATTTT.

This clonotype was counted only a few times. This chain connects TRBV7-9 to TRBJ2-1; D gene uncertain. This CDR3 has 15 amino acids. Trimming pared 5 bases from V and 7 bases from J, leaving 18 bases between. Looked up from germline, CDR1 is SEHNR and CDR2 is FQNEAQ (reference sequence). The CDR3 reads CASSPIREARNEQFF. CDR3 nucleotide sequence: TGTGCCAGCAGCCCTATTCGAGAGGCCCGAAATGAGCAGTTCTTC.

This sequence joins TRBV7-2 and TRBJ2-1; 10 nucleotides line up with TRBD2. In germline, CDR1 is SGHTA, CDR2 FQGNSA. The CDR3 loop spans 15 amino acids. V lost 5 bases and J lost 8; bases outside the gene matches: 9. CDR3 residues: CASSGRLAGEHEQFF. The CDR3 region has the DNA TGTGCCAGCAGCGGGCGGCTAGCGGGAGAGCATGAGCAGTTCTTC.

Points on this clonotype: One end of the junction fails to match germline, which may point to a read error. The chain combines TRBV2 with TRBJ1-5; unclear D gene. CDR3 size: 14 residues. Germline V gene sequence: CDR1 SNHLY, CDR2 FYNNEI. CDR3 loop: CVSRTAASNQPQHF. In DNA form, the CDR3 reads TGTGTCAGCAGGACGGCAGCCTCCAATCAGCCCCAGCATTTT.

On this clonotype itself: This may be a read error: a much more frequent sequence differs by one nucleotide. The chain carries TRBV6-6 and TRBJ2-7; D is perhaps TRBD1 (8 bases). CDR1 is MNHNY and CDR2 is SVGAGI in the germline V gene (reference sequence). Trimming cost V 6 bases and J 7 bases, with 19 bases left between them. CDR3 length: 14 amino acids. Here the CDR3 DNA reads TGTGCCAGCAGCCCCACCGACAGGGGAGGGGAGCAGTACTTC. Residues: CASSPTDRGGEQYF.

The rearrangement joins TRBV18 to TRBJ1-2; D remains ambiguous. Germline V gene sequence: CDR1 KGHSH, CDR2 LQKENI. Trimming removed 0 bases from V and 8 bases from J, with 16 bases in between. The CDR3 runs 15 residues. This chain's CDR3 is CASSPPLYEGGGYTF. CDR3 DNA sequence: TGTGCCAGCTCACCACCGCTTTACGAGGGAGGAGGCTACACCTTC.

This clonotype was picked up a small number of times. The chain couples TRBV28 to TRBJ2-3; D could derive from TRBD1 or TRBD2 (7 bases each). This CDR3 contains 14 residues. V lost 5 bases to trimming and J lost 5 bases, with 14 bases between them. From germline, CDR1 is MDHEN and CDR2 SYDVKM. The CDR3 loop reads CASSRPGGGDTQYF. CDR3 DNA sequence: TGTGCCAGCAGTCGCCCAGGGGGGGGAGATACGCAGTATTTT.

In its sample, this clonotype was seen many times. J is TRBJ2-7 and V is TRBV12-3 or TRBV12-4; D is possibly TRBD2 (5 bases). There are 14 residues in the CDR3. V lost 7 bases and J 3 bases, leaving 16 bases between the germline ends. CDR3 DNA sequence: TGTGCCAGCACCCGACCCGGGGTAAACTACGAGCAGTACTTC. Amino acids: CASTRPGVNYEQYF.

This clonotype has a handful of counts. V and J are TRBV20-1 and TRBJ2-2; no clear D gene. The V end lost 0 bases, the J end lost 0 bases, and 14 bases lay between the germline ends. The CDR3 spans 17 residues. The germline CDR1 and CDR2 sequences are DFQATT and SNEGSKA (reference sequence). The CDR3 nucleotides read TGCAGTGCTAGAGATCTGGCAAGGGCATCGAACACCGGGGAGCTGTTTTTT. Its protein product is CSARDLARASNTGELFF.

In the case of this clonotype: At one end, the junction sequence differs from germline, possibly due to a read error. CDR3 in amino acids: CASTETRSGNTRYF. The CDR3 coding sequence is TGTGCCAGCACCGAGACACGATCTGGAAACACCAGATATTTT. The rearrangement links TRBV2 to TRBJ1-3, with D unresolved. This CDR3 spans 14 amino acids. Germline V CDR1 and CDR2: SNHLY, FYNNEI.

The V and J genes are TRBV10-3 and TRBJ1-4; D possibly corresponds to TRBD1 (6 bases). The V end lost 4 bases, the J end lost 7 bases, and 13 bases lay between the germline ends. This CDR3 region has 14 residues. Looked up from germline, CDR1 is ENHRY and CDR2 is SYGVKD. CDR3 in DNA: TGTGCCATCAGTGGAGGGGGGTATGGTGAAAAACTGTTTTTT. It codes for CAISGGGYGEKLFF.

This clonotype was observed at least ten times. The rearrangement links TRBV5-6 to TRBJ2-1; D gene uncertain. V shed 4 bases and J shed 0 bases, with 11 bases lying between them. The CDR3 sequence is 15 residues long. Germline V lookup: CDR1 SGHDT, CDR2 YYEEEE. CDR3 DNA: TGTGCCAGCAGCATTGAGGAAGACTCCTACAATGAGCAGTTCTTC. Translating gives CASSIEEDSYNEQFF.

This clonotype was detected only a few times. The rearrangement uses TRBV15 and TRBJ2-5; 10 bases agree with TRBD2. J gave up 5 bases and V 1 base, and 13 bases lay outside the gene matches. Germline CDR1 LNHNV, CDR2 YYDKDF (reference sequence). This CDR3 contains 18 residues. This CDR3 reads CATSRGILAGSSGETQYF. CDR3 sequence (DNA): TGTGCCACCAGCAGAGGTATACTAGCGGGATCGTCGGGGGAGACCCAGTACTTC.

This clonotype was seen more than once but under ten times. This rearrangement joins TRBV5-1 to TRBJ1-6; 8 bases are a match to TRBD1. CDR1 is SGHRS and CDR2 is YFSETQ in the germline V gene. This CDR3 contains 17 residues. V dropped 5 bases and J dropped 0; count of bases not matched to a gene: 7. In nucleotides, the CDR3 is TGCGCCAGCAGGGACAGGGCCAGGAGCTCCTATAATTCACCCCTCCACTTT. Protein product: CASRDRARSSYNSPLHF. The variable domain in full, completed from reference TRBV5-1 and TRBJ1-6, reads KAGVTQTPRYLIKTRGQQVTLSCSPISGHRSVSWYQQTPGQGLQFLFEYFSETQRNKGNFPGRFSGRQFSNSRSEMNVSTLELGDSALYLCASRDRARSSYNSPLHFGNGTRLTVT.

J is TRBJ2-7 and V is TRBV7-7; 9 nucleotides match TRBD1. V dropped 3 bases and J dropped 1; count of bases not matched to a gene: 1. Germline V gives CDR1 SSHAT, CDR2 FNYEAQ (reference sequence). The CDR3 length is 14 residues. CDR3 in DNA: TGTGCCAGCAGCTTCGGGACAGGGTCCTACGAGCAGTACGTC. Its protein is CASSFGTGSYEQYV.

A few counts support this clonotype. This chain joins TRBV27 and TRBJ2-1; D gene unclear. Germline CDR1 MNHEY, CDR2 SMNVEV (reference sequence). The CDR3 spans 14 residues. V shed 6 bases and J shed 6 bases, with 15 bases lying between them. The CDR3 protein is CASSPPGSLNEQFF. CDR3 sequence (DNA): TGTGCCAGCAGCCCCCCAGGCAGCCTCAATGAGCAGTTCTTC.

The sample holds a few counts of this clonotype. The V call is TRBV12-3 or TRBV12-4, the J call TRBJ2-1, with D perhaps being TRBD1 or TRBD2 (5 bases each). The CDR3 extends over 15 amino acids. Trimming took off 6 bases at V and 4 bases at J, with 16 bases between the two ends. The CDR3 reads CASSPGTVGYNEQFF. CDR3 nucleotide sequence: TGTGCCAGCAGCCCTGGGACCGTCGGATACAATGAGCAGTTCTTC.

The chain recombines TRBV7-2 with TRBJ1-4, with D perhaps matching TRBD1 (6 bases). The CDR3 sequence is 12 residues long. Germline lookup yields CDR1 SGHTA and CDR2 FQGNSA. CDR3 protein: CVSSYTGEKLFF. The DNA for the CDR3 is TGTGTCAGTAGCTATACAGGGGAAAAACTGTTTTTT.

The chain uses TRBV7-2 and TRBJ2-4; no firm D call. The germline V and J ends were trimmed by 2 bases and 13 bases, with 24 bases remaining between them. The CDR3 is 16 amino acids. CDR1 is SGHTA and CDR2 is FQGNSA in the germline V gene. CDR3 DNA: TGTGCCAGCAGCTTACAACGGAACGTGATGTACAATGAGCAGTACTTC. Its protein is CASSLQRNVMYNEQYF.

This clonotype has at least ten counts. The junction departs from the called germline gene at one end, perhaps through a read error. CDR3 in DNA: TGTGCCAGCAGCCTAGCGGGCACTGGCAATGAGCAGTTCTTC. Translating gives CASSLAGTGNEQFF. The chain recombines TRBV7-9 with TRBJ2-1; 8 positions match TRBD2. The CDR3 is 14 residues long. From germline, CDR1 is SEHNR and CDR2 FQNEAQ (reference sequence). The variable domain in full, completed from reference TRBV7-9 and TRBJ2-1, reads DTGVSQNPRHKITKRGQNVTFRCDPISEHNRLYWYRQTLGQGPEFLTYFQNEAQLEKSRLLSDRFSAERPKGSFSTLEIQRTEQGDSAMYLCASSLAGTGNEQFFGPGTRLTVL.

The chain links TRBV4-1 to TRBJ1-2; TRBD1 matches at 8 bases. Germline trimming cut 5 bases from V and 8 bases from J; bases unmatched to any gene: 10. CDR1 and CDR2 from the germline V gene are MGHRA and YSYEKL. The CDR3 has 14 residues. Written as DNA, the CDR3 is TGCGCCAGCAGCTCCGGACAGGGTTCGGAAGGCTACACCTTC. Translated: CASSSGQGSEGYTF.

About this clonotype: One junction end disagrees with the germline gene, perhaps due to a read error. The chain joins TRBV15 to TRBJ1-2; D remains unclear. Germline V lookup: CDR1 LNHNV, CDR2 YYDKDF (reference sequence). This CDR3 comprises 13 residues. DNA of the CDR3: TGTGCCACCTGCAGAGATGCCGCCTATGGCTACACCTTC. Amino acids: CATCRDAAYGYTF.

The rearrangement uses TRBV30 and TRBJ2-7; D is unresolved. Germline V gene sequence: CDR1 GTSNPN, CDR2 SVGIG (reference sequence). Trimming left V 2 bases short and J 0 bases short, with 14 bases between. The CDR3 consists of 15 residues. CDR3 nucleotide sequence: TGTGCCTGGAGTCATCAGGTGAGGAGCTCCTACGAGCAGTACTTC. As protein: CAWSHQVRSSYEQYF.

The rearrangement joins TRBV9 to TRBJ1-5, with a possible D match to TRBD1 (5 bases). V was clipped by 0 bases and J by 4 bases, with 11 bases between them. The germline V gene has CDR1 SGDLS and CDR2 YYNGEE. The CDR3 has 15 amino acids. This CDR3 is CASSVDGGLNQPQHF. In nucleotides, the CDR3 is TGTGCCAGCAGCGTAGATGGGGGACTTAATCAGCCCCAGCATTTT.

This clonotype was recorded a few times. This rearrangement joins TRBV24-1 to TRBJ2-7; 10 nucleotides match TRBD1. The CDR3 covers 15 residues. From germline, CDR1 is KGHDR and CDR2 SFDVKD. V gave up 7 bases and J gave up 1 base; unmatched junction bases: 6. The CDR3 protein is CATRYRDRGSYEQYF. CDR3 nucleotides: TGTGCCACCAGATACCGGGACAGGGGTTCCTACGAGCAGTACTTC.

V is TRBV6-6 and J is TRBJ2-4; the match to TRBD2 covers 9 bases. TRBJ2-5 explains the end of the DNA better; the J call may be wrong. The length of the CDR3 is 16 residues. Germline lookup yields CDR1 MNHNY and CDR2 SVGAGI (reference sequence). CDR3 sequence reads: CASSYEVAGAGETQYF. The DNA for the CDR3 is TGTGCCAGCAGTTACGAAGTAGCGGGAGCAGGGGAGACCCAGTACTTC.

This clonotype was counted ten times or more. The genes are TRBV7-2 and TRBJ2-3; D is unresolved. CDR3 length equals 15 residues. The germline V and J ends were trimmed by 1 base and 2 bases, with 10 bases remaining between them. Germline V CDR1 and CDR2: SGHTA, FQGNSA. This CDR3 is CASSLVAAITDTQYF. As DNA, the CDR3 is TGTGCCAGCAGCTTAGTGGCGGCGATCACAGATACGCAGTATTTT.

This rearrangement joins TRBV10-2 to TRBJ1-2, with 11 bases lining up with TRBD1. Germline V gene data show CDR1 as WSHSY and CDR2 as SAAADI. Trimming at V came to 6 bases and at J to 7 bases, leaving 1 base not matched to a gene. This CDR3 region has 12 residues. CDR3 bases: TGCGCCAGCAGGGGACAGGGGGTTGGCTACACCTTC. Residues: CASRGQGVGYTF.

The V and J genes are TRBV6-6 and TRBJ1-1; D may be TRBD1 (5 bases). The length of the CDR3 is 15 residues. CDR1 and CDR2 from the germline V gene are MNHNY and SVGAGI (reference sequence). The V end was cut by 2 bases, the J end by 3 bases, with 13 bases between. The CDR3 nucleotides read TGTGCCAGCAGTTACGGGGACGGCAGGGACACTGAAGCTTTCTTT. Translated, it gives CASSYGDGRDTEAFF.

The V gene is TRBV11-2, the J gene TRBJ1-3, with TRBD1 matching over 7 bases. J lost 6 bases, V lost 0 bases, and 2 bases had no gene match. This CDR3 is 14 amino acids long. Germline CDR1 and CDR2: SGHAT and FQNNGV. The CDR3 reads CASSLDGQANTIYF. CDR3 bases: TGTGCCAGCAGCTTAGATGGACAGGCAAACACCATATATTTT.

In this sample, this clonotype turned up many times. The chain joins TRBV12-3 or TRBV12-4 to TRBJ2-7; a weak D match, TRBD2 (5 bases). The CDR3 extends over 15 amino acids. V was clipped by 7 bases and J by 3 bases, with 19 bases between them. The CDR3 loop is CASTPMGGSFYEQYF. The CDR3 bases are TGTGCCAGCACCCCCATGGGCGGGTCCTTCTACGAGCAGTACTTC.

With regard to this clonotype: Since a much larger clone is just one base distant, this may be a read error. This rearrangement joins TRBV5-5 to TRBJ2-1; D is unclear. CDR1 is SGHKS, CDR2 YYEKEE, per germline (reference sequence). Trimming pared 2 bases from V and 6 bases from J, leaving 12 bases between. The CDR3 has 14 amino acids. The CDR3 region is CASSFRFLSNEQFF. The CDR3 nucleotides are TGTGCCAGCAGCTTCCGTTTTTTGAGCAATGAGCAGTTCTTC.